A selection of T cell receptor beta chains follows, all from one sample in a study of CD8 T cells in ankylosing spondylitis. TCRdb re-called the 5' RACE reads through MiXCR, storing one row per CDR3 protein. This sample yields roughly 370,000 distinct CDR3 sequences, of which about a fifth are seen a single time; about 16% belongs to the top ten. Material for sequencing was blood, either unsorted or a sorted T cell fraction (not recorded which). These receptors all stem from a male donor with ankylosing spondylitis. CDR3s include the opening cysteine and the closing phenylalanine or tryptophan. The order of the fields is CDR3 DNA, CDR3 protein, D gene, clone size, V gene, J gene. A D gene is named only where the DNA matches it firmly. Clone size appears in some rows only: once, few, many, or a class for an expanded clone.

CDR3nt: TGTGCCAGCAGCCCCCTGGACCCAGGGGCTGAAAAACTGTTTTTT
CDR3aa: CASSPLDPGAEKLFF
d_gene: -
abundance: -
v_gene: TRBV7-6
j_gene: TRBJ1-4

CDR3nt: TGTGCCAGCAGCATCCTCGGACTAGGCGGGGATACGCAGTATTTT
CDR3aa: CASSILGLGGDTQYF
d_gene: TRBD2
abundance: -
v_gene: TRBV7-3
j_gene: TRBJ2-3

CDR3nt: TGTGCCAGCAGTCCAAACCTGGCGGGTACGCAGTATTTT
CDR3aa: CASSPNLAGTQYF
d_gene: -
abundance: few
v_gene: TRBV28
j_gene: TRBJ2-3

CDR3nt: TGTGCCAGCAGCGTAGCGGGTAGCGGGATATTTGAGCAGTTCTTC
CDR3aa: CASSVAGSGIFEQFF
d_gene: TRBD2
abundance: few
v_gene: TRBV9
j_gene: TRBJ2-1

CDR3nt: TGCGCCAGCAGCGCGGACTCGAACACCGGGGAGCTGTTTTTT
CDR3aa: CASSADSNTGELFF
d_gene: -
abundance: few
v_gene: TRBV5-1
j_gene: TRBJ2-2

CDR3nt: TGCGCCAGCAGCCTCCGGGAGCTAGCGGGCCCCGAGCAGTACTTC
CDR3aa: CASSLRELAGPEQYF
d_gene: TRBD2
abundance: -
v_gene: TRBV5-1
j_gene: TRBJ2-7

CDR3nt: TGTGCCAGCAGTCAAACAGAGTTCTCGGCCCAGCATTTT
CDR3aa: CASSQTEFSAQHF
d_gene: -
abundance: -
v_gene: TRBV12-3/TRBV12-4
j_gene: TRBJ1-5

CDR3nt: TGTGCCAGCAGAAGCGGACTAGAATACAATGAGCAGTTCTTC
CDR3aa: CASRSGLEYNEQFF
d_gene: TRBD2
abundance: few
v_gene: TRBV7-2
j_gene: TRBJ2-1

CDR3nt: TGCTCAACCCAAACGAGCTTAGGGGTCTACGAGCAGTACTTC
CDR3aa: CSTQTSLGVYEQYF
d_gene: -
abundance: -
v_gene: TRBV28
j_gene: TRBJ2-7

CDR3nt: TGTGCCAGCAGCCCCTGGGGCCACTCCGGGACAGCCTATGGCTACACCTTC
CDR3aa: CASSPWGHSGTAYGYTF
d_gene: TRBD1
abundance: few
v_gene: TRBV27
j_gene: TRBJ1-2

CDR3nt: TGTGTAGGGTGGTGCGGCCACAATGAGCAGTTCTTC
CDR3aa: CVGWCGHNEQFF
d_gene: -
abundance: few
v_gene: TRBV27
j_gene: TRBJ2-1

CDR3nt: TGTGCCAGCAGCCCGTCAAGCCAGGAGCGGAACACTGAAGCTTTCTTT
CDR3aa: CASSPSSQERNTEAFF
d_gene: -
abundance: -
v_gene: TRBV6-1
j_gene: TRBJ1-1

CDR3nt: TGTGCCAGCAGTTTTTTCAGGGTTAACGAGCAGTACTTC
CDR3aa: CASSFFRVNEQYF
d_gene: -
abundance: -
v_gene: TRBV12-3/TRBV12-4
j_gene: TRBJ2-7

CDR3nt: TGTGCCAGCCGAGATTCTAGCGGGAGCTCCTACAATGAGCAGTTCTTC
CDR3aa: CASRDSSGSSYNEQFF
d_gene: TRBD2
abundance: few
v_gene: TRBV25-1
j_gene: TRBJ2-1

CDR3nt: TGTGCCAGCAGTGGACAGGGGGCGCCGGCCAAAAACATTCAGTACTTC
CDR3aa: CASSGQGAPAKNIQYF
d_gene: TRBD1
abundance: -
v_gene: TRBV6-1
j_gene: TRBJ2-4

CDR3nt: TGCAGTGCTAGAGATCGGAGCGAGATCACAGATACGCAGTATTTT
CDR3aa: CSARDRSEITDTQYF
d_gene: -
abundance: -
v_gene: TRBV20-1
j_gene: TRBJ2-3

CDR3nt: TGTGCCACCAGCAGAAGAACTCGACAGGGAGAGACCCAGTACTTC
CDR3aa: CATSRRTRQGETQYF
d_gene: TRBD1
abundance: many
v_gene: TRBV15
j_gene: TRBJ2-5

CDR3nt: TGTGCCATCAGGGCCGGGACAGCAACCTCCTACGAGCAGTACTTC
CDR3aa: CAIRAGTATSYEQYF
d_gene: TRBD1
abundance: few
v_gene: TRBV10-3
j_gene: TRBJ2-7

CDR3nt: TGTGCCAGCAGCTTAGAGGGACAGGGTATATCGCAACAGTACTTC
CDR3aa: CASSLEGQGISQQYF
d_gene: TRBD1
abundance: -
v_gene: TRBV7-9
j_gene: TRBJ2-7

CDR3nt: TGCAGTGCTAGGCCGGACAGCTTCCAAGAGACCCAGTACTTC
CDR3aa: CSARPDSFQETQYF
d_gene: -
abundance: -
v_gene: TRBV20-1
j_gene: TRBJ2-5

CDR3nt: TGTGCCAGCTCACCGACTCTGGGAGAAGGCGAGCAGTACTTC
CDR3aa: CASSPTLGEGEQYF
d_gene: -
abundance: few
v_gene: TRBV18
j_gene: TRBJ2-7

CDR3nt: TGTGCCAGCAGCTTACAAGGGGCTCAGGATACGCAGTATTTT
CDR3aa: CASSLQGAQDTQYF
d_gene: -
abundance: -
v_gene: TRBV7-6
j_gene: TRBJ2-3

CDR3nt: TGTGCCAGCAGTTTAGGAGTATCGGGAGGGGCCTACGAGCAGTACTTC
CDR3aa: CASSLGVSGGAYEQYF
d_gene: TRBD2
abundance: -
v_gene: TRBV27
j_gene: TRBJ2-7

CDR3nt: TGTGCCAGCAGCCCGGGACACCTCAAGAACACTGAAGCTTTCTTT
CDR3aa: CASSPGHLKNTEAFF
d_gene: -
abundance: -
v_gene: TRBV3-1
j_gene: TRBJ1-1

CDR3nt: TGCGCCAGCAGCTTCGCTCGCGGGGCGATCCAAGAGACCCAGTACTTC
CDR3aa: CASSFARGAIQETQYF
d_gene: -
abundance: -
v_gene: TRBV5-1
j_gene: TRBJ2-5

CDR3nt: TGCGCCAGCACCCCTTACCCTGACTTAGGAGCGGGAGGGGACGGCGAGCAGTACTTC
CDR3aa: CASTPYPDLGAGGDGEQYF
d_gene: TRBD2
abundance: -
v_gene: TRBV4-1
j_gene: TRBJ2-7

CDR3nt: TGTGCCATCAGCAGGGACAGGGGGCGGGAGACCCAGTACTTC
CDR3aa: CAISRDRGRETQYF
d_gene: TRBD1
abundance: -
v_gene: TRBV10-3
j_gene: TRBJ2-5

CDR3nt: TGTGCCAGCAGCTTAGTCGTGACCTCTATCTCGGAGCAGTTCTTC
CDR3aa: CASSLVVTSISEQFF
d_gene: -
abundance: -
v_gene: TRBV7-8
j_gene: TRBJ2-1

CDR3nt: TGTGCCAGCAGCCAAGTATTCGGCGTTCGGAGTCCCGGGGAGCTGTTTTTT
CDR3aa: CASSQVFGVRSPGELFF
d_gene: -
abundance: -
v_gene: TRBV3-1
j_gene: TRBJ2-2

CDR3nt: TGTGCCAGCAGTTTAGCGGGGACAGGGGCTCAGCCCCAGCATTTT
CDR3aa: CASSLAGTGAQPQHF
d_gene: TRBD1
abundance: -
v_gene: TRBV12-3/TRBV12-4
j_gene: TRBJ1-5

CDR3nt: TGCAGTGTCTTACAGGGGTTACAGCCCCAGCATTTT
CDR3aa: CSVLQGLQPQHF
d_gene: TRBD1
abundance: -
v_gene: TRBV20-1
j_gene: TRBJ1-5

CDR3nt: TGTGCCAGCTCACCCTTCGCAACAGGGCCCGGAGAGGAGACCCAGTACTTC
CDR3aa: CASSPFATGPGEETQYF
d_gene: -
abundance: -
v_gene: TRBV18
j_gene: TRBJ2-5

CDR3nt: TGTGCCAGCAGCTTAGGAGACAGGGATTTGGAAAAACTGTTTTTT
CDR3aa: CASSLGDRDLEKLFF
d_gene: TRBD1
abundance: few
v_gene: TRBV7-9
j_gene: TRBJ1-4

CDR3nt: TGCAGCGTTGAAGTGGCGGGAGGGCCGTCAGATACGCAGTATTTT
CDR3aa: CSVEVAGGPSDTQYF
d_gene: TRBD2
abundance: -
v_gene: TRBV29-1
j_gene: TRBJ2-3

CDR3nt: TGTGCCAGCAGTGACTCGGGTAGGCCAGGAGACAATGAGCAGTTCTTC
CDR3aa: CASSDSGRPGDNEQFF
d_gene: -
abundance: once
v_gene: TRBV6-4
j_gene: TRBJ2-1